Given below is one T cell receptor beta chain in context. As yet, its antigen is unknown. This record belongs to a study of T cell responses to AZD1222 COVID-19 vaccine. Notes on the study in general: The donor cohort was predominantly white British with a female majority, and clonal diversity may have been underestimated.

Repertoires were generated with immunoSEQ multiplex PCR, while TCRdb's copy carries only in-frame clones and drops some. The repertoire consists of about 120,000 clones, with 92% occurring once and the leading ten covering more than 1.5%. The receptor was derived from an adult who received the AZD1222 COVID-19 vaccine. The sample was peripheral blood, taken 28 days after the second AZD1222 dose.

In DNA, the CDR3 is TGTGCCAGCAGTTTGGGGGGAATTTTAAACTATGGCTACACCTTC. Its translation: CASSLGGILNYGYTF. This chain uses TRBV27 with TRBJ1-2; perhaps TRBD1 as D (5 bases). Trimming took off 3 bases at V and 2 bases at J, with 13 bases between the two ends. The CDR3 has 15 residues. Germline V CDR1 and CDR2: MNHEY, SMNVEV (reference sequence).